These T cell receptor beta chains were read from a single sample in a study of T cells in localized non-small cell lung cancer. Assay used: immunoSEQ multiplex PCR; TCRdb lists only in-frame clones, some missing. Among a few thousand clones listed, 35% to 40% were seen once. Sequenced material: lung tumor tissue, taken before any cancer treatment. The receptors derive from a female donor of 60 years or more with stage I lung adenocarcinoma. Both conserved end residues are part of each CDR3.

j_gene	v_gene	CDR3aa
TRBJ2-1	TRBV11-3	CASSLIWAGVGGQNEQFF
TRBJ2-3	TRBV6-8	CASSYGASGRTDTQYF
TRBJ1-1	TRBV5-1	CASSSGQPNTEAFF
TRBJ2-1	TRBV9	CASSRLAGGYEQFF
TRBJ1-3	TRBV9	CASSVRDIGNTIYF
TRBJ2-7	TRBV18	CASSPRRYEQYF
TRBJ1-1	TRBV6-8	CASSPGQLWLGNTEAFF
TRBJ1-1	TRBV29-1	CSVYRDLNTEAFF
TRBJ2-3	TRBV28	CASSFGGEGTQYF
TRBJ1-4	TRBV28	CASSAPGQVNEKLFF
TRBJ1-2	TRBV9	CASSVDPQGAYGYTF
TRBJ2-7	TRBV30	CAWNKGSSYEQYF
TRBJ1-1	TRBV9	CASSAGGRSEAFF
TRBJ1-1	TRBV5-1	CASSPDPGQVSTEAFF
TRBJ2-7	TRBV9	CASSVRGSILREQYF